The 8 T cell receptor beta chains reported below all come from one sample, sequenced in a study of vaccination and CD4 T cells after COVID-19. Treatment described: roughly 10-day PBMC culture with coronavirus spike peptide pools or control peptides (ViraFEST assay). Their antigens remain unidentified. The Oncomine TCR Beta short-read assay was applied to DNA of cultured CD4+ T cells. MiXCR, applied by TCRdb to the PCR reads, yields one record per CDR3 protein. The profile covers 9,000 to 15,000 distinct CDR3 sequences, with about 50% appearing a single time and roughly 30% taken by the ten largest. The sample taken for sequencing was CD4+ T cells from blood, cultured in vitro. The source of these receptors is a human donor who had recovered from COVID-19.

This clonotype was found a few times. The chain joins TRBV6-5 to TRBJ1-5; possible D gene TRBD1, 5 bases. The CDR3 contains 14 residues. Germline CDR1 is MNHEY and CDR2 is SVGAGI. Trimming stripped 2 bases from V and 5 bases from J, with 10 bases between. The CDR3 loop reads CASSYQTADQPQHF. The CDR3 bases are TGTGCCAGCAGTTACCAGACAGCCGATCAGCCCCAGCATTTT.

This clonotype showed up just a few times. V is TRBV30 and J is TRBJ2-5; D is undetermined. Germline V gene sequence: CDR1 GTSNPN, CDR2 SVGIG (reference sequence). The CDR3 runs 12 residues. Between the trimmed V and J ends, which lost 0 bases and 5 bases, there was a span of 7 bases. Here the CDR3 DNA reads TGTGCCTGGAGTGTACTTGGGGAGACCCAGTACTTC. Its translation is CAWSVLGETQYF. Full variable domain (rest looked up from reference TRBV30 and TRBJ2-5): SQTIHQWPATLVQPVGSPLSLECTVEGTSNPNLYWYRQAAGRGLQLLFYSVGIGQISSEVPQNLSASRPQDRQFILSSKKLLLSDSGFYLCAWSVLGETQYFGPGTRLLVL.

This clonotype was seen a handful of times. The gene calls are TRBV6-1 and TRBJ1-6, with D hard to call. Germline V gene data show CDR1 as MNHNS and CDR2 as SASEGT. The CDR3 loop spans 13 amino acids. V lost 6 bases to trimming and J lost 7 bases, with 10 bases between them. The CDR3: CASSSTGNSPLHF. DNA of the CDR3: TGTGCCAGCAGCTCCACGGGAAATTCACCCCTCCACTTT.

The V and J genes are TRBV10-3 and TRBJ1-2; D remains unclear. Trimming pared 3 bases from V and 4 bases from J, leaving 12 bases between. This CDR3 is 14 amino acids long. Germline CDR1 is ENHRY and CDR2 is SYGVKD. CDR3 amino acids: CAISDGRKVYGYTF. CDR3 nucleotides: TGTGCCATCAGTGATGGCAGAAAGGTCTATGGCTACACCTTC.

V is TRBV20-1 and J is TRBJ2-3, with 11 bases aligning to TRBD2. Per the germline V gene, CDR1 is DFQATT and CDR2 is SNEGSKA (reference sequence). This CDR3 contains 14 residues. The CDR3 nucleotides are TGCAGCGGTATAGCGGGGGGGCTATCAGATACGCAGTATTTT. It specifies CSGIAGGLSDTQYF.

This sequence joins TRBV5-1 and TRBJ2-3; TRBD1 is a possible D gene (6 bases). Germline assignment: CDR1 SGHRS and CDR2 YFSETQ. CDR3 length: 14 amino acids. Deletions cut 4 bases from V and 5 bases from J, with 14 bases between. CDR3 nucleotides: TGCGCCAGCAGCAAGAACAGGGTCGGAGATACGCAGTATTTT. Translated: CASSKNRVGDTQYF.

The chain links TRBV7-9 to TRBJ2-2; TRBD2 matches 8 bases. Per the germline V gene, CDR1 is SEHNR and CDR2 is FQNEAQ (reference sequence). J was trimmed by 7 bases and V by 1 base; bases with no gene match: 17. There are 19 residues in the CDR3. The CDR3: CASSLVERVSGAWSGELFF. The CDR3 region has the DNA TGTGCCAGCAGCTTAGTGGAGAGAGTTAGCGGGGCCTGGAGCGGGGAGCTGTTTTTT.

CDR3 sequence (DNA): TGTGCCAGCAGGACGACAGGGCGCCAAGAGACCCAGTACTTC. Protein sequence: CASRTTGRQETQYF. The V gene is TRBV6-1, the J gene TRBJ2-5; 7 bases fit TRBD1. The germline V gene encodes CDR1 MNHNS and CDR2 SASEGT. The CDR3 totals 14 residues. J was trimmed by 1 base and V by 6 bases; bases with no gene match: 5.